One sample yielded the 10 T cell receptor beta chains listed below, sequenced in a study of ipilimumab plus nivolumab after autologous stem cell transplantation. Assay used: immunoSEQ multiplex PCR; TCRdb lists only in-frame clones, some missing. This table holds tens of thousands of clones, around 92% found once. Sample: PBMCs, taken in a trial of ipilimumab plus nivolumab as post-transplant consolidation. These receptors were obtained from a male donor with multiple myeloma.

A single count supports this clone. The chain is built from TRBV11-2 and TRBJ2-1; 8 nucleotides align to TRBD1. The ends lost 7 bases at V and 7 bases at J; junction bases unmatched: 6. Per the germline V gene, CDR1 is SGHAT and CDR2 is FQNNGV. CDR3 length equals 13 residues. The DNA for the CDR3 is TGTGCCAGCAACAGGGGGGCGGGTAATGAGCAGTTCTTC. Protein product: CASNRGAGNEQFF.

The chain carries TRBV5-1 and TRBJ2-1; D is unclear. Germline V gives CDR1 SGHRS, CDR2 YFSETQ. V was pared by 0 bases and J by 5 bases, with 9 bases between. The CDR3 is 14 amino acids. As DNA, the CDR3 is TGCGCCAGCAGCTTGGATTGGACCGACAATGAGCAGTTCTTC. This encodes CASSLDWTDNEQFF.

V and J are TRBV18 and TRBJ1-2, with TRBD1 matching over 8 bases. The V segment lost 5 bases and the J segment 4 bases; nucleotides outside the gene matches: 9. This CDR3 is built from 15 residues. Germline lookup yields CDR1 KGHSH and CDR2 LQKENI. Here the CDR3 DNA reads TGTGCCAGCTCAATCGACAGGGGAGGCGCCTATGGCTACACCTTC. Its protein is CASSIDRGGAYGYTF.

This clone has a handful of counts. This chain uses TRBV4-1 with TRBJ1-2; TRBD1 matches 8 bases. Per the germline V gene, CDR1 is MGHRA and CDR2 is YSYEKL. Unmatched junction bases numbered 1, after V lost 3 bases and J lost 4 bases. This CDR3 contains 13 residues. The CDR3 reads CASSHGQGYGYTF. The CDR3 DNA follows: TGCGCCAGCAGCCACGGACAGGGCTATGGCTACACCTTC.

The chain joins TRBV5-1 to TRBJ2-3, with D tentatively TRBD2 (6 bases). The CDR3 has 14 amino acids. V lost 1 base to trimming and J lost 3 bases, with 9 bases between them. Germline V gene data show CDR1 as SGHRS and CDR2 as YFSETQ. CDR3 protein: CASSLWGVTDTQYF. The CDR3 DNA sequence: TGCGCCAGCAGCTTGTGGGGGGTGACAGATACGCAGTATTTT.

The chain uses TRBV2 and TRBJ1-4, with unresolved D. Germline assignment: CDR1 SNHLY and CDR2 FYNNEI. V lost 9 bases, J lost 10 bases, and 18 bases lay in between. The CDR3 covers 13 residues. CDR3 in amino acids: CASSPLRDSKLFF. CDR3 sequence (DNA): TGTGCCAGTAGCCCACTTCGGGATTCAAAACTGTTTTTT.

This chain connects TRBV2 to TRBJ2-1; D not certain. V gave up 6 bases and J gave up 15 bases, with 6 bases separating them. The CDR3 has 8 residues. Germline values: CDR1 SNHLY, CDR2 FYNNEI. The CDR3 reads CASSARFF. The CDR3 DNA reads as TGTGCCAGCAGCGCCCGGTTCTTC. Combining the CDR3 with reference TRBV2 and TRBJ2-1 gives the whole variable domain EPEVTQTPSHQVTQMGQEVILRCVPISNHLYFYWYRQILGQKVEFLVSFYNNEISEKSEIFDDQFSVERPDGSNFTLKIRSTKLEDSAMYFCASSARFFGPGTRLTVL.

In nucleotides, the CDR3 is TGTGCCAGCAGCCCCGACGTCACAGATACGCAGTATTTT. This encodes CASSPDVTDTQYF. V is TRBV5-5 and J is TRBJ2-3; D not certain. V dropped 4 bases and J dropped 2 bases, with 8 bases sitting between them. The CDR3 totals 13 residues. Germline V CDR1 and CDR2: SGHKS, YYEKEE (reference sequence).

The chain uses TRBV7-9 and TRBJ1-4, with 7 bases fitting TRBD1. V lost 0 bases, J lost 8 bases, and 3 bases stayed unmatched. The CDR3 length is 14 residues. CDR1 is SEHNR and CDR2 is FQNEAQ in the germline V gene (reference sequence). The CDR3 nucleotides are TGTGCCAGCAGCTTAGCAGGGGGCGAAGAAAAACTGTTTTTT. Residues: CASSLAGGEEKLFF.

This chain connects TRBV28 to TRBJ1-2; a weak D match, TRBD1 (6 bases). The germline V gene has CDR1 MDHEN and CDR2 SYDVKM. The CDR3 is made up of 15 amino acids. V lost 3 bases and J lost 5, with 16 bases in between. The CDR3 here is CASSLRGGRYYGYTF. The CDR3, as DNA: TGTGCCAGCAGTTTGAGGGGGGGACGGTATTATGGCTACACCTTC.